These 15 T cell receptor beta chains were sequenced from one sample in a study of T cell responses to AZD1222 COVID-19 vaccine. Clones were sequenced by immunoSEQ multiplex PCR, and TCRdb holds only the in-frame ones, with some missing. The sample includes 70,000 to 75,000 clones, around 80% of them seen just once. The input for sequencing was peripheral blood, taken 28 days after the second AZD1222 dose. Source of these receptors: an adult who received the AZD1222 COVID-19 vaccine.

The gene calls are TRBV3-1 (or the pseudogene TRBV3-2) and TRBJ2-3; the D gene is possibly TRBD1 (6 bases). V was cut by 7 bases and J by 8 bases, with 22 bases left in between. Germline V lookup: CDR1 LGHDT, CDR2 YNNKEL (reference sequence). The CDR3 has 15 residues. The CDR3 protein is CASTQQFWGHGTQYF. DNA of the CDR3: TGTGCCAGCACACAACAGTTCTGGGGGCACGGTACGCAGTATTTT.

This sequence joins TRBV10-3 and TRBJ1-3; the D gene is possibly TRBD1 (5 bases). This CDR3 contains 12 residues. V gave up 6 bases and J gave up 5 bases, with 8 bases separating them. Germline V CDR1 and CDR2: ENHRY, SYGVKD. The CDR3 DNA reads as TGTGCCATCAGCAGGGAAAGAAACACCATATATTTT. It yields the protein CAISRERNTIYF.

J is TRBJ2-1 and V is TRBV29-1; tentative D call: TRBD1 (6 bases). The V and J ends lost 0 bases and 1 base respectively, with 10 bases between them. Germline values: CDR1 SQVTM, CDR2 ANQGSEA. The CDR3 runs 15 residues. The CDR3 sequence: CSVEDNGQSYNEQFF. CDR3 DNA: TGCAGCGTTGAAGATAATGGACAGTCCTACAATGAGCAGTTCTTC.

Concerning this clone: Other nucleotide sequences in the sample specify the same CDR3. The genes are TRBV6-2 or TRBV6-3 and TRBJ2-1, with 8 bases aligning to TRBD1. The trim removed 4 bases at V and 8 bases at J, leaving 10 bases unmatched. Germline-derived CDR1 and CDR2 are MNHEY and SVGEGT. This CDR3 contains 15 residues. CDR3 nucleotide sequence: TGTGCCAGCAGTTCCCTAGTGACAGGGGAAGATGAGCAGTTCTTC. This codes for CASSSLVTGEDEQFF.

The chain recombines TRBV29-1 with TRBJ1-1; no clear D gene. Germline V gene data show CDR1 as SQVTM and CDR2 as ANQGSEA. The V end lost 5 bases, the J end lost 4 bases, and 17 bases lay between the germline ends. The CDR3 loop spans 14 amino acids. Here the CDR3 DNA reads TGCAGCGTTTTGGATGGGCAGAGCGGCACTGAAGCTTTCTTT. Residues: CSVLDGQSGTEAFF.

The chain employs TRBV20-1 and TRBJ2-7; D is perhaps TRBD1 (5 bases). Trimming took 3 bases from V and 4 from J, leaving 10 bases between them. The CDR3 loop spans 12 amino acids. Germline CDR1 DFQATT, CDR2 SNEGSKA (reference sequence). CDR3 sequence reads: CSASKGAYEQYF. The CDR3 nucleotides are TGCAGTGCTAGTAAAGGGGCGTACGAGCAGTACTTC.

The chain employs TRBV7-6 and TRBJ2-5; tentatively, D is TRBD2 (6 bases). CDR1 is SGHVS, CDR2 FNYEAQ, per germline. CDR3 length: 15 residues. Trimming removed 2 bases at V and 4 bases at J, with 14 bases between. In nucleotides, the CDR3 is TGTGCCAGCAGCTTAACTACTAGCAGCGGAGAGACCCAGTACTTC. Translation: CASSLTTSSGETQYF.

The rearrangement links TRBV19 to TRBJ1-6; 9 positions agree with TRBD1. The V and J ends lost 3 bases and 10 bases, in that order; junction bases with no gene match: 4. The CDR3 covers 14 residues. CDR1 and CDR2 (germline): LNHDA, SQIVND (reference sequence). The CDR3 here is CASSMGQGRSPLHF. In DNA, the CDR3 is TGTGCCAGTAGTATGGGACAGGGCCGCTCACCCCTCCACTTT.

This sequence joins TRBV18 and TRBJ1-4; D remains unclear. V was cut by 1 base and J by 0 bases, with 12 bases left in between. This CDR3 region has 17 residues. In germline, CDR1 is KGHSH, CDR2 LQKENI. The DNA for the CDR3 is TGTGCCAGCTCACCACGGGCAGCCACTGCAACTAATGAAAAACTGTTTTTT. Translation: CASSPRAATATNEKLFF.

V is TRBV28 and J is TRBJ2-2, with D possibly being TRBD1 or TRBD2 (5 bases each). The CDR3 extends over 12 amino acids. V was cut by 10 bases and J by 7 bases, with 13 bases left in between. Germline CDR1 is MDHEN and CDR2 is SYDVKM. CDR3 in amino acids: CAIRGVGGELFF. The CDR3 region has the DNA TGTGCCATCCGAGGGGTCGGCGGGGAGCTGTTTTTT.

The chain has TRBV10-3 and TRBJ2-5, with 7 bases aligning to TRBD2. J was trimmed by 4 bases and V by 3 bases; bases with no gene match: 14. CDR3 length: 17 amino acids. Germline lookup yields CDR1 ENHRY and CDR2 SYGVKD. CDR3 DNA sequence: TGTGCCATCAGTGATGAGGGTAGGGGACTAACGGGAGAGACCCAGTACTTC. Protein: CAISDEGRGLTGETQYF.

This clone was seen a single time. This chain uses TRBV24-1 with TRBJ2-6; 8 bases map to TRBD1. The CDR3 is made up of 19 amino acids. Germline V CDR1 and CDR2: KGHDR, SFDVKD. Trimming removed 1 base from V and 2 bases from J; junction bases left unmatched: 9. The CDR3 is CATSDLNPTGETGANVLTF. The CDR3 nucleotides read TGTGCCACCAGTGATTTAAACCCGACAGGGGAGACTGGGGCCAACGTCCTGACTTTC.

The chain links TRBV5-1 to TRBJ2-1, with TRBD2 matching over 9 bases. Germline CDR1 and CDR2: SGHRS and YFSETQ. After removal of 4 bases from V and 8 bases from J, the junction contained 7 bases not matched to a gene. CDR3 length: 14 amino acids. Written as DNA, the CDR3 is TGCGCCAGCAGCCAGGGACTAGCTATGGATGAGCAGTTCTTC. It codes for CASSQGLAMDEQFF.

J is TRBJ2-1 and V is TRBV7-9; 16 bases agree with TRBD2. V lost 5 bases, J lost 7 bases, and 8 bases stayed unmatched. There are 17 residues in the CDR3. The germline V gene has CDR1 SEHNR and CDR2 FQNEAQ (reference sequence). CDR3 DNA: TGTGCCAGCAGCACAGGGACTAGCGGGAGGGCCTCTAATGAGCAGTTCTTC. As protein: CASSTGTSGRASNEQFF.

V and J are TRBV27 and TRBJ2-3, with 9 bases matching TRBD1. Germline V CDR1 and CDR2: MNHEY, SMNVEV (reference sequence). J lost 4 bases, V lost 7 bases, and 3 bases had no gene match. The CDR3 spans 13 residues. This CDR3 is CASNRQGADTQYF. In DNA form, the CDR3 reads TGTGCCAGCAACAGACAGGGGGCAGATACGCAGTATTTT.